The present TCR beta chain was sequenced within a study of naive and memory T cell subsets. Alpha and beta libraries were amplified separately from the second PCR onward. CD8 T cells were positively selected from what remained after CD4 positive selection. An equimolar mix of two oligonucleotides served as the beta constant-region primer for TRBC1 and TRBC2. A single record per CDR3 protein comes from TCRdb applying MiXCR to the UMI-ligation and nested PCR reads. Among under 150,000 distinct CDR3 sequences listed, about a sixth were seen once. Whole-study results and caveats: From naive to CM, EM and EMRA, diversity decreased and Gini increased. Over 90% of naive TCR sequences appeared only once, unlike memory subsets.

This CDR3 has 14 residues. Germline-derived CDR1 and CDR2 are MNHNY and SVGAGI (reference sequence). V lost 2 bases and J lost 7, with 15 bases in between. Remarks on this clonotype: Its target is unknown.

This clonotype was sampled from a human donor in good health. The chain couples TRBV6-6 to TRBJ2-7; D may be TRBD2 (6 bases). The sequenced sample was naive CD4+ T cells from blood. CDR3 residues: CASSYGQGGYEQYF. DNA for the CDR3: TGTGCCAGCAGTTACGGGCAGGGAGGATATGAGCAGTACTTC.